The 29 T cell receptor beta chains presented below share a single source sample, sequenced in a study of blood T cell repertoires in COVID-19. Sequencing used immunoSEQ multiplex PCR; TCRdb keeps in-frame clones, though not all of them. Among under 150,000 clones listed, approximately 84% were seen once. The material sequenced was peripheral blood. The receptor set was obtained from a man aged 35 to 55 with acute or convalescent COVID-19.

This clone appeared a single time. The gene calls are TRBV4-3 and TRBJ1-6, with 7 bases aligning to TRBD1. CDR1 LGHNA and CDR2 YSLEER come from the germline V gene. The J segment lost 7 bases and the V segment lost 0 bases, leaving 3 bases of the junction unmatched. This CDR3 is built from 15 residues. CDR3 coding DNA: TGCGCCAGCAGCCAAGAAAGGGGACAGAATTCACCCCTCCACTTT. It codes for CASSQERGQNSPLHF.

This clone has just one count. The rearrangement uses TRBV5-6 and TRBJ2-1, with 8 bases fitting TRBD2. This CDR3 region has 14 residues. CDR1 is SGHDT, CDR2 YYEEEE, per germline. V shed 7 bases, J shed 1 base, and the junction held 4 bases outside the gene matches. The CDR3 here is CASHSGVSYNEQFF. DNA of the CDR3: TGTGCCAGCCATAGCGGGGTATCCTACAATGAGCAGTTCTTC.

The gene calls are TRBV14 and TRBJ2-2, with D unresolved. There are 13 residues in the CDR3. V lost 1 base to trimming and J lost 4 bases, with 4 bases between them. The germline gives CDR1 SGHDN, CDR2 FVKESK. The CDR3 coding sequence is TGTGCCAGCAGCCAAGTTCGCACCGGGGAGCTGTTTTTT. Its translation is CASSQVRTGELFF.

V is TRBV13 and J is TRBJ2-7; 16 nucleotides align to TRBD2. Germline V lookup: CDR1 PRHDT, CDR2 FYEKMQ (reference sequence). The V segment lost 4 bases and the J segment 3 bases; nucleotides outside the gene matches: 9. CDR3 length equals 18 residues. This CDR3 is CASSSYVGLAGGNYEQYF. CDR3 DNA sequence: TGTGCCAGCAGCTCCTACGTGGGACTAGCGGGGGGGAACTACGAGCAGTACTTC. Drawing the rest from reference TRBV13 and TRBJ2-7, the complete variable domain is AAGVIQSPRHLIKEKRETATLKCYPIPRHDTVYWYQQGPGQDPQFLISFYEKMQSDKGSIPDRFSAQQFSDYHSELNMSSLELGDSALYFCASSSYVGLAGGNYEQYFGPGTRLTVT.

This CDR3 reads CASSATGGGSPLHF. The CDR3 coding sequence is TGTGCCAGCAGCGCGACAGGGGGAGGTTCACCCCTCCACTTT. The chain employs TRBV14 and TRBJ1-6; 9 bases map to TRBD1. V lost 5 bases to trimming and J lost 9 bases; unmatched junction nucleotides: 5. CDR1 is SGHDN and CDR2 is FVKESK in the germline V gene. The CDR3 covers 14 residues.

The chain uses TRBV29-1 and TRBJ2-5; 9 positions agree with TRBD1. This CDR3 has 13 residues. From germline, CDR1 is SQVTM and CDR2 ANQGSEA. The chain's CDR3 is CTIRDRAQETQYF. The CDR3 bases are TGCACCATCCGGGACAGGGCACAAGAGACCCAGTACTTC.

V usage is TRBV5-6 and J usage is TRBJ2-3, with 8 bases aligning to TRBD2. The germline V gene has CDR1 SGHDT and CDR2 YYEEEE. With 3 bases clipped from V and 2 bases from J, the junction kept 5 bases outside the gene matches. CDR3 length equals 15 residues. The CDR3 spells CASSSRTSSTDTQYF. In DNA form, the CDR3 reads TGTGCCAGCAGCTCACGGACTAGCTCCACAGATACGCAGTATTTT.

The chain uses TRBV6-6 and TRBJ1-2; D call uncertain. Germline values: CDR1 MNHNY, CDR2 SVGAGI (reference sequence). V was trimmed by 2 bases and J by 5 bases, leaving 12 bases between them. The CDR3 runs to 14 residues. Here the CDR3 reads CASSYEFAPYGYTF. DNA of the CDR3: TGTGCCAGCAGTTACGAGTTCGCTCCTTATGGCTACACCTTC.

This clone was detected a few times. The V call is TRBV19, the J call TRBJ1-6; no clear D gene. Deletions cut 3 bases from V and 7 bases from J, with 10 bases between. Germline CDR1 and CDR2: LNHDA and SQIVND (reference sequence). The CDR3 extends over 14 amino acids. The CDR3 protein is CASSIWAENSPLHF. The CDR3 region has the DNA TGTGCCAGTAGTATTTGGGCAGAAAATTCACCCCTCCACTTT.

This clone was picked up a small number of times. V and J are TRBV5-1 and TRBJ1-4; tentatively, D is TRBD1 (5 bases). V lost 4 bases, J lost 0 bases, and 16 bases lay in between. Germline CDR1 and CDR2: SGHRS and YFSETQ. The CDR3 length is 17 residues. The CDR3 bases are TGCGCCAGCAGCGGGGGGAGGACTGTTGCAACTAATGAAAAACTGTTTTTT. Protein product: CASSGGRTVATNEKLFF.

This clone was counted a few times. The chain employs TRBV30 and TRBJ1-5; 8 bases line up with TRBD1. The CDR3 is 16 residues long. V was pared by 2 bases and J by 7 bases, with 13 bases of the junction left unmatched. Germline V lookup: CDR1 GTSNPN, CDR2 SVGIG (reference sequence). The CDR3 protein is CAWSPGPGGAAQPQHF. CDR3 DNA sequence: TGTGCCTGGAGTCCAGGCCCAGGGGGCGCGGCCCAGCCCCAGCATTTT.

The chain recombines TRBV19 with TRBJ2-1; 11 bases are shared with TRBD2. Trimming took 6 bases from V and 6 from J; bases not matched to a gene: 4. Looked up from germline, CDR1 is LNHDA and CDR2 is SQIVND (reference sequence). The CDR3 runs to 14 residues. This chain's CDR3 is CASRVAGGRNEQFF. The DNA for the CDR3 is TGTGCCAGTAGGGTAGCGGGGGGGCGCAATGAGCAGTTCTTC.

DNA for the CDR3: TGTGCCAGCAGCAAAATTAGGAGGGCCTGCCCCCCGAAGGCCGGGGAGCTGTTTTTT. Its translation is CASSKIRRACPPKAGELFF. The chain joins TRBV21-1 to TRBJ2-2; the table's TRBD2 call for D was not verified on the DNA. TRBV21-1 is tagged as a pseudogene. This CDR3 contains 19 residues.

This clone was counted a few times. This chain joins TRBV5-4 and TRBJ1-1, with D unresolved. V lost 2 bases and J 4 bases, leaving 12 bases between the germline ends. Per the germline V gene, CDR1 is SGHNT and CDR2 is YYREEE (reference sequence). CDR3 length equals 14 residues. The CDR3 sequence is CASSFGGYGTEAFF. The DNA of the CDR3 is TGTGCCAGCAGCTTCGGAGGATACGGCACTGAAGCTTTCTTT.

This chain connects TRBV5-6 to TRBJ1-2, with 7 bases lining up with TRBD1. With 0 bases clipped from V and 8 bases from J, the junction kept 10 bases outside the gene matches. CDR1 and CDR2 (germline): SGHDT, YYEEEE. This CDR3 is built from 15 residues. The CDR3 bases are TGTGCCAGCAGCTTGGGACAGGGAGCCGTTTTAGGCTACACCTTC. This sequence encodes CASSLGQGAVLGYTF.

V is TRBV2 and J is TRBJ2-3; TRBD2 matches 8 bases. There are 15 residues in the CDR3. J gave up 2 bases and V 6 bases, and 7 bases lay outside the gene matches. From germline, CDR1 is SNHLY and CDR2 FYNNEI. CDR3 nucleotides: TGTGCCAGCAGCGCGCGCGGGGGGACCACAGATACGCAGTATTTT. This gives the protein CASSARGGTTDTQYF.

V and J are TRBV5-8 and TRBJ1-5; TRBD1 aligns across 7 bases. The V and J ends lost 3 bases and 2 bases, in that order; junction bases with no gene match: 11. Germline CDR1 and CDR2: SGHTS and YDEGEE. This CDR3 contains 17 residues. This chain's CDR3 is CASSSGTEIGGNQPQHF. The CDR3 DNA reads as TGTGCCAGCAGCTCCGGGACAGAAATTGGGGGCAATCAGCCCCAGCATTTT.

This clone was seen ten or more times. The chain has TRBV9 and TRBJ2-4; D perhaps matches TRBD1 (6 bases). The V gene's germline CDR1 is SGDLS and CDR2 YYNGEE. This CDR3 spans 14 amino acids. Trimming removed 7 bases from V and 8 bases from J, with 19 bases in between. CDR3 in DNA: TGTGCCAGCTCCCCATTTAGGGACATGGACATTCAGTACTTC. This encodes CASSPFRDMDIQYF. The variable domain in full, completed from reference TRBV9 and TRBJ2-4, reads DSGVTQTPKHLITATGQRVTLRCSPRSGDLSVYWYQQSLDQGLQFLIQYYNGEERAKGNILERFSAQQFPDLHSELNLSSLELGDSALYFCASSPFRDMDIQYFGAGTRLSVL.

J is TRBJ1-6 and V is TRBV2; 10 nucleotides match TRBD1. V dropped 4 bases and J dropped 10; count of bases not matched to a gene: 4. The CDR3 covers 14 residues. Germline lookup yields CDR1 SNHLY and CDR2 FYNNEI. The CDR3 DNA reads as TGTGCCAGCAGTGCCAGGACAGGGGGATCACCCCTCCACTTT. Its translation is CASSARTGGSPLHF.

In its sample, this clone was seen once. The CDR3 DNA reads as TGTGCCAGCAGAGGTGGGGGCACGAACACCGGGGAGCTGTTTTTT. As protein: CASRGGGTNTGELFF. The chain couples TRBV7-2 to TRBJ2-2, with D maybe TRBD1 (6 bases). Germline CDR1 and CDR2: SGHTA and FQGNSA. V was shortened by 6 bases and J by 0 bases, with 11 bases between the two germline ends. The CDR3 covers 15 residues.

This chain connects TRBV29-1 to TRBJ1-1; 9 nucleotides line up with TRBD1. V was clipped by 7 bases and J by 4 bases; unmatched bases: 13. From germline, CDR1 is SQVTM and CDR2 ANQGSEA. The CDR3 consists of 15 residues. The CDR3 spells CSADRTGQGSTEAFF. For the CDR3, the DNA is TGCAGCGCCGACAGAACGGGACAGGGAAGCACTGAAGCTTTCTTT.

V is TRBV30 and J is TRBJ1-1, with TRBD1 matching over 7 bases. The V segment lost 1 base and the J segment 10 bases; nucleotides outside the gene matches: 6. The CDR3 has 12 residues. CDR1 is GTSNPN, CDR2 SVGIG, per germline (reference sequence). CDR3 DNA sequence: TGTGCCTGGAGTGCTGACAGGGTTGTAGCTTTCTTT. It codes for CAWSADRVVAFF.

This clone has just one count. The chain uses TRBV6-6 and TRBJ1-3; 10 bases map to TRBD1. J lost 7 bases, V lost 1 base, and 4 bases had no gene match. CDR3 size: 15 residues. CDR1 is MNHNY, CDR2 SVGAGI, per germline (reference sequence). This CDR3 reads CASSYFAGQGNTIYF. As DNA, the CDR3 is TGTGCCAGCAGTTACTTCGCGGGACAGGGGAACACCATATATTTT.

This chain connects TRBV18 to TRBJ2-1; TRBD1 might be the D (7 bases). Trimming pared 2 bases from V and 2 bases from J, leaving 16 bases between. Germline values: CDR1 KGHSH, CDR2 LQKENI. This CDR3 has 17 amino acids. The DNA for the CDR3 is TGTGCCAGCTCACCAATCTTTGCAGGGGGGACCTACAATGAGCAGTTCTTC. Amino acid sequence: CASSPIFAGGTYNEQFF.

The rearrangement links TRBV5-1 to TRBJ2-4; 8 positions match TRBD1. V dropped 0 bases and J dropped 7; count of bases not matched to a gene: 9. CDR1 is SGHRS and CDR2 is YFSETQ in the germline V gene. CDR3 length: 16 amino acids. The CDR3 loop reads CASSLAFGDRGNIQYF. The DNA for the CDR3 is TGCGCCAGCAGCTTGGCCTTCGGCGACAGGGGTAACATTCAGTACTTC.

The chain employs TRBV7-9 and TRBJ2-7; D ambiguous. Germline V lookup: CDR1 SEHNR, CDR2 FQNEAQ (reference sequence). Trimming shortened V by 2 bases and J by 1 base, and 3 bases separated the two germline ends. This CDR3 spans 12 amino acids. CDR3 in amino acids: CASSLHSYEQYF. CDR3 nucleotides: TGTGCCAGCAGCTTACATTCCTACGAGCAGTACTTC.

The CDR3 region is CASSRVTTWRYEQYF. The CDR3 nucleotides read TGTGCCAGCAGCAGAGTCACTACGTGGCGGTACGAGCAGTACTTC. This chain uses TRBV21-1 with TRBJ2-7; TRBD2, the D gene given by the table, was not confirmed from the DNA. TRBV21-1 constitutes a pseudogene. The CDR3 contains 15 residues.

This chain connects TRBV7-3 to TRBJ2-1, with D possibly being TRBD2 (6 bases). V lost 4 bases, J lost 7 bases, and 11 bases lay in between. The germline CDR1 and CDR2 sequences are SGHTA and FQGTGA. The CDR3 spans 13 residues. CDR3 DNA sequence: TGTGCCAGCAGCTCCGGGAGTCTGAATGAGCAGTTCTTC. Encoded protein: CASSSGSLNEQFF.

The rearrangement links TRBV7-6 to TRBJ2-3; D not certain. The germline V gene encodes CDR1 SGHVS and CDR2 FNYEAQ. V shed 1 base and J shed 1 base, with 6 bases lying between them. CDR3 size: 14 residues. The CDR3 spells CASSLVSGTDTQYF. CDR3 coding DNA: TGTGCCAGCAGCTTAGTTTCCGGCACAGATACGCAGTATTTT.